The 29 T cell receptor beta chains below come from one sample, sequenced in a study of T cell changes during pregnancy in multiple sclerosis. TCRdb keeps only in-frame clones here, not all; method: immunoSEQ multiplex PCR. The sample carries tens of thousands of clones, approximately 90% recorded once. This specimen consisted of CD4+ T cells from peripheral blood mononuclear cells, obtained after pregnancy. The receptors stem from a female donor with multiple sclerosis, enrolled in a pregnancy study.

The V gene is TRBV19, the J gene TRBJ2-1; D is possibly TRBD2 (6 bases). This CDR3 has 15 residues. Germline V CDR1 and CDR2: LNHDA, SQIVND (reference sequence). V lost 3 bases to trimming and J lost 5 bases, with 14 bases between them. The CDR3 DNA sequence: TGTGCCAGTAGTATTGGGGCGGGATGGGACAATGAGCAGTTCTTC. This sequence encodes CASSIGAGWDNEQFF.

The gene calls are TRBV11-2 and TRBJ1-1, with D perhaps matching TRBD1 (5 bases). CDR3 length: 14 residues. CDR1 SGHAT and CDR2 FQNNGV come from the germline V gene. The V gene lost 3 bases and the J gene lost 6 bases, with 14 bases spanning the gap. CDR3 sequence (DNA): TGTGCCAGCAGCTTTGGGACTGGAGGGCCTGAAGCTTTCTTT. Translation: CASSFGTGGPEAFF. The entire variable domain, with the rest obtained from reference TRBV11-2 and TRBJ1-1, is as follows: EAGVAQSPRYKIIEKRQSVAFWCNPISGHATLYWYQQILGQGPKLLIQFQNNGVVDDSQLPKDRFSAERLKGVDSTLKIQPAKLEDSAVYLCASSFGTGGPEAFFGQGTRLTVV.

This rearrangement joins TRBV7-2 to TRBJ1-2; D not resolved. Trimming left V 0 bases short and J 4 bases short, with 6 bases between. Germline V gene data show CDR1 as SGHTA and CDR2 as FQGNSA. The CDR3 is 13 residues long. The CDR3 region is CASSLAGFYGYTF. CDR3 DNA: TGTGCCAGCAGCTTAGCCGGGTTCTATGGCTACACCTTC.

This clone was recorded only once. The chain is built from TRBV28 and TRBJ2-7, with 9 nucleotides matching TRBD1. The germline V gene has CDR1 MDHEN and CDR2 SYDVKM. V trimming: 1 base; J trimming: 6 bases; junction bases outside the gene matches: 4. This CDR3 region has 14 residues. DNA for the CDR3: TGTGCCAGCAGTTTATTCGGGACAGGGCCCGAGCAGTACTTC. It codes for CASSLFGTGPEQYF.

CDR3 region: CASSASRTQETQYF. The CDR3 DNA reads as TGTGCCAGCAGTGCGTCGCGGACACAAGAGACCCAGTACTTC. This chain joins TRBV2 and TRBJ2-5; possibly TRBD1 for D (5 bases). V lost 4 bases and J 2 bases, leaving 11 bases between the germline ends. CDR1 is SNHLY, CDR2 FYNNEI, per germline. This CDR3 is 14 amino acids long. Using reference TRBV2 and TRBJ2-5 for the parts outside the CDR3, the full variable domain is EPEVTQTPSHQVTQMGQEVILRCVPISNHLYFYWYRQILGQKVEFLVSFYNNEISEKSEIFDDQFSVERPDGSNFTLKIRSTKLEDSAMYFCASSASRTQETQYFGPGTRLLVL.

The J gene is TRBJ1-1, the V gene TRBV12-2; TRBD1, the table's D call, was not compared with the DNA. TRBV12-2 is labeled a pseudogene. The CDR3 runs to 17 residues. Written as DNA, the CDR3 is TGTGCAAGTCGCTTAGTAGGGGACAACCTAATGAACACTGAAGCTTTCTTT. Translated: CASRLVGDNLMNTEAFF.

The rearrangement uses TRBV4-3 and TRBJ1-1; D might be TRBD1 (5 bases). The CDR3 has 16 amino acids. CDR1 is LGHNA and CDR2 is YSLEER in the germline V gene. The V end lost 0 bases, the J end lost 3 bases, and 14 bases lay between the germline ends. This CDR3 reads CASSQEFGGTDTEAFF. For the CDR3, the DNA is TGCGCCAGCAGCCAAGAATTCGGGGGTACGGACACTGAAGCTTTCTTT.

The chain joins TRBV5-1 to TRBJ2-3, with TRBD2 matching 9 bases. The CDR3 is made up of 19 amino acids. With V trimmed by 3 bases and J by 2 bases, 16 bases remained unmatched. CDR1 and CDR2 from the germline V gene are SGHRS and YFSETQ. This chain's CDR3 is CASSSGTPRLAGITDTQYF. In nucleotides, the CDR3 is TGCGCCAGCAGCTCCGGGACTCCCCGGCTAGCGGGAATCACAGATACGCAGTATTTT. Drawing the rest from reference TRBV5-1 and TRBJ2-3, the complete variable domain is KAGVTQTPRYLIKTRGQQVTLSCSPISGHRSVSWYQQTPGQGLQFLFEYFSETQRNKGNFPGRFSGRQFSNSRSEMNVSTLELGDSALYLCASSSGTPRLAGITDTQYFGPGTRLTVL.

This sequence joins TRBV7-3 and TRBJ2-1; the D gene is possibly TRBD2 (6 bases). The CDR3 is 19 amino acids. Germline CDR1 SGHTA, CDR2 FQGTGA. V was shortened by 1 base and J by 5 bases, with 24 bases between the two germline ends. CDR3 sequence reads: CASSLSLGLLRGGNNEQFF. The DNA of the CDR3 is TGTGCCAGCAGCTTAAGCTTGGGCCTGCTGAGAGGAGGGAACAATGAGCAGTTCTTC.

The rearrangement joins TRBV6-1 to TRBJ2-1, with 7 nucleotides matching TRBD2. CDR3 length: 11 amino acids. Germline CDR1 is MNHNS and CDR2 is SASEGT. V dropped 10 bases and J dropped 10; count of bases not matched to a gene: 7. CDR3 DNA sequence: TGTGCCACCGTGGGGGGGTGGGAGCAGTTCTTC. It codes for CATVGGWEQFF.

This clone showed up just once. The J gene is TRBJ1-2, the V gene TRBV5-5; D unclear. Germline assignment: CDR1 SGHKS and CDR2 YYEKEE (reference sequence). V was clipped by 4 bases and J by 0 bases, with 16 bases between them. This CDR3 region has 16 residues. In DNA, the CDR3 is TGTGCCAGCAGCGGCGGGTCCAGCCAAGCTAACTATGGCTACACCTTC. Residues: CASSGGSSQANYGYTF.

This rearrangement joins TRBV7-9 to TRBJ2-7, with D possibly matching TRBD1 (6 bases). Deletions cut 5 bases from V and 2 bases from J, with 13 bases between. Germline V lookup: CDR1 SEHNR, CDR2 FQNEAQ (reference sequence). The CDR3 length is 14 residues. CDR3: CASSTRTEPYEQYF. The CDR3 DNA follows: TGTGCCAGCAGCACTCGGACAGAACCCTACGAGCAGTACTTC.

This clone was detected only once. CDR3 nucleotide sequence: TGCGCCAGCAACCGGGACAGGGATGAGCAGTTCTTC. It translates to CASNRDRDEQFF. The rearrangement joins TRBV5-1 to TRBJ2-1; 9 bases align to TRBD1. The germline gives CDR1 SGHRS, CDR2 YFSETQ. The CDR3 runs 12 residues. V dropped 6 bases and J dropped 8; count of bases not matched to a gene: 3.

There are a few counts of this clone. V is TRBV27 and J is TRBJ2-7, with a possible D match to TRBD2 (7 bases). The V and J ends lost 9 bases and 5 bases respectively, with 23 bases between them. In germline, CDR1 is MNHEY, CDR2 SMNVEV (reference sequence). The CDR3 runs to 15 residues. The CDR3 loop is CASSPLGGQRDEQYF. The CDR3 bases are TGTGCCAGTTCTCCCCTCGGGGGGCAGAGGGACGAGCAGTACTTC.

This chain joins TRBV6-6 and TRBJ1-1, with D perhaps matching TRBD1 (5 bases). Trimming cost V 5 bases and J 11 bases, with 27 bases left between them. The CDR3 consists of 16 residues. Per the germline V gene, CDR1 is MNHNY and CDR2 is SVGAGI (reference sequence). CDR3 region: CASSTLKQAHRLSAFF. The DNA for the CDR3 is TGTGCCAGCAGTACATTAAAACAGGCCCACCGGCTGAGTGCTTTCTTT.

The chain has TRBV2 and TRBJ2-6, with D possibly matching TRBD1 (5 bases). V lost 6 bases and J 0 bases, leaving 9 bases between the germline ends. Looked up from germline, CDR1 is SNHLY and CDR2 is FYNNEI. The CDR3 sequence is 15 residues long. In DNA, the CDR3 is TGTGCCAGCAGGGCTGACAGCTCTGGGGCCAACGTCCTGACTTTC. This codes for CASRADSSGANVLTF.

The rearrangement links TRBV6-1 to TRBJ2-7; 7 nucleotides line up with TRBD1. This CDR3 region has 11 residues. The J segment lost 2 bases and the V segment lost 9 bases, leaving 1 base of the junction unmatched. Germline values: CDR1 MNHNS, CDR2 SASEGT. CDR3 region: CASTGAYEQYF. CDR3 nucleotides: TGTGCCAGTACAGGGGCCTACGAGCAGTACTTC.

V and J are TRBV19 and TRBJ1-5; 7 bases map to TRBD1. J gave up 1 base and V 6 bases, and 3 bases lay outside the gene matches. The CDR3 has 14 amino acids. Germline-derived CDR1 and CDR2 are LNHDA and SQIVND (reference sequence). The CDR3 reads CASRPQGSNQPQHF. In nucleotides, the CDR3 is TGTGCCAGTAGGCCACAGGGGAGCAATCAGCCCCAGCATTTT.

The chain joins TRBV11-2 to TRBJ1-6; perhaps TRBD1 as D (6 bases). Deletions cut 1 base from V and 7 bases from J, with 11 bases between. The CDR3 runs to 15 residues. Per germline, CDR1 SGHAT and CDR2 FQNNGV. The CDR3 bases are TGTGCCAGCAGCTTAGGGACAGTCCGGAATTCACCCCTCCACTTT. It is translated as CASSLGTVRNSPLHF.

V usage is TRBV29-1 and J usage is TRBJ1-1; D is possibly TRBD1 (6 bases). Looked up from germline, CDR1 is SQVTM and CDR2 is ANQGSEA. The CDR3 is 13 residues long. Trimming shortened V by 1 base and J by 1 base, and 7 bases separated the two germline ends. CDR3 amino acids: CSVEVGGNTEAFF. CDR3 sequence (DNA): TGCAGCGTTGAAGTAGGGGGGAACACTGAAGCTTTCTTT.

The CDR3 region has the DNA TGTGCCAGCAGTTTAGTACCCGTATTAGCAGGGGGCACTGAAGCTTTCTTT. As protein: CASSLVPVLAGGTEAFF. The rearrangement links TRBV28 to TRBJ1-1; 7 bases are a match to TRBD1. This CDR3 spans 17 amino acids. The germline CDR1 and CDR2 sequences are MDHEN and SYDVKM. The trim removed 2 bases at V and 4 bases at J, leaving 13 bases unmatched.

This clone was seen just once. V gene TRBV5-1 combines with J gene TRBJ2-7; 9 nucleotides line up with TRBD1. V trimming: 4 bases; J trimming: 1 base; junction bases outside the gene matches: 3. Looked up from germline, CDR1 is SGHRS and CDR2 is YFSETQ. CDR3 size: 14 residues. CDR3 in DNA: TGCGCCAGCAGCGCAGGACAGGGGTCCTACGAGCAGTACTTC. Its translation is CASSAGQGSYEQYF.

The V gene is TRBV14, the J gene TRBJ2-7; D is unclear. CDR1 and CDR2 from the germline V gene are SGHDN and FVKESK. V was trimmed by 4 bases and J by 6 bases, leaving 13 bases between them. The CDR3 has 13 amino acids. The CDR3 protein is CASSPAGPTEQYF. The CDR3 DNA follows: TGTGCCAGCAGCCCCGCAGGCCCGACCGAGCAGTACTTC.

The chain uses TRBV7-9 and TRBJ1-2, with 8 nucleotides matching TRBD1. Germline V gene data show CDR1 as SEHNR and CDR2 as FQNEAQ (reference sequence). This CDR3 comprises 15 residues. J was trimmed by 2 bases and V by 4 bases; bases with no gene match: 6. The chain's CDR3 is CASSSWTGYNYGYTF. The CDR3 coding sequence is TGTGCCAGCAGCTCTTGGACAGGGTACAACTATGGCTACACCTTC.

The chain has TRBV5-1 and TRBJ2-3; D might be TRBD1 (6 bases). This CDR3 has 13 residues. V was shortened by 0 bases and J by 4 bases, with 6 bases between the two germline ends. Germline V gives CDR1 SGHRS, CDR2 YFSETQ. The CDR3 region is CASSLEGADTQYF. The CDR3 nucleotides are TGCGCCAGCAGCTTGGAGGGGGCAGATACGCAGTATTTT.

The V and J genes are TRBV7-6 and TRBJ2-5, with a possible D match to TRBD1 (6 bases). Germline loops: CDR1 SGHVS, CDR2 FNYEAQ. V was shortened by 5 bases and J by 4 bases, with 11 bases between the two germline ends. CDR3 length equals 13 residues. The CDR3: CASSRGQLETQYF. The CDR3 region has the DNA TGTGCCAGCAGCCGAGGACAGTTAGAGACCCAGTACTTC.

This sequence joins TRBV5-5 and TRBJ2-1; the D is unclear. The CDR3 covers 15 residues. Germline values: CDR1 SGHKS, CDR2 YYEKEE (reference sequence). The germline V and J ends were trimmed by 0 bases and 1 base, with 8 bases remaining between them. The CDR3 spells CASSLDRVSYNEQFF. CDR3 nucleotide sequence: TGTGCCAGCAGCTTGGATCGGGTTTCCTACAATGAGCAGTTCTTC. The full variable domain, its missing parts supplied by reference TRBV5-5 and TRBJ2-1, is DAGVTQSPTHLIKTRGQQVTLRCSPISGHKSVSWYQQVLGQGPQFIFQYYEKEERGRGNFPDRFSARQFPNYSSELNVNALLLGDSALYLCASSLDRVSYNEQFFGPGTRLTVL.

The chain employs TRBV10-3 and TRBJ1-1; D gene unclear. Trimming cost V 3 bases and J 1 base, with 12 bases left between them. In germline, CDR1 is ENHRY, CDR2 SYGVKD. The CDR3 contains 15 residues. CDR3 sequence (DNA): TGTGCCATCAGTGAAAAGGGCCGGGGGAACACTGAAGCTTTCTTT. Translation: CAISEKGRGNTEAFF.

The chain joins TRBV7-9 to TRBJ1-1; no firm D call. Germline V gene lookup returns CDR1 SEHNR and CDR2 FQNEAQ (reference sequence). The CDR3 has 13 residues. Trimming took 0 bases from V and 7 from J, leaving 9 bases between them. The CDR3 protein is CASSLAWADEAFF. The DNA of the CDR3 is TGTGCCAGCAGCTTAGCTTGGGCAGATGAAGCTTTCTTT. Full variable domain (remainder filled in from reference TRBV7-9 and TRBJ1-1): DTGVSQNPRHKITKRGQNVTFRCDPISEHNRLYWYRQTLGQGPEFLTYFQNEAQLEKSRLLSDRFSAERPKGSFSTLEIQRTEQGDSAMYLCASSLAWADEAFFGQGTRLTVV.